Listed below are T cell receptor beta chains from one sample, sequenced in a study of T-cell memory formation after mild COVID-19. TCRdb passed the 5' RACE reads through MiXCR, listing each CDR3 protein once. The table lists roughly 610,000 distinct CDR3 sequences, 15% to 20% of them singletons. The sequenced sample consisted of PBMCs or a T cell subset sorted from them (not recorded which). Receptors originate from an adult woman who had mild COVID-19 (a few samples of this study predate the infection). Cell type and time point are not known. The CDR3 runs from the conserved cysteine through the conserved F or W. The D gene is left open where the match is weak. Not every row has a clone size; where given, it reads once, few, many or a size class.

v_gene	d_gene	j_gene	abundance	CDR3aa	CDR3nt
TRBV20-1	-	TRBJ1-5	-	CSAHQSAYSNQPQHF	TGCAGTGCCCACCAATCGGCTTATAGCAATCAGCCCCAGCATTTT
TRBV6-5	TRBD1	TRBJ1-1	few	CASSPPGGRRDTEAFF	TGTGCCAGCAGTCCCCCAGGGGGGCGCCGGGACACTGAAGCTTTCTTT
TRBV7-9	-	TRBJ1-2	-	CASSLPDRPYGYTF	TGTGCCAGCAGCTTACCGGACAGACCCTATGGCTACACCTTC
TRBV3-1	TRBD1	TRBJ2-1	few	CASSRLGTGGFNEQFF	TGTGCCAGCAGCCGTTTAGGGACAGGGGGCTTCAATGAGCAGTTCTTC
TRBV7-9	TRBD1	TRBJ1-2	-	CASSLTNPGQGKGYTF	TGTGCCAGCAGCTTAACGAACCCGGGACAGGGCAAGGGCTACACCTTC
TRBV5-1	-	TRBJ2-3	few	CASSLGQQDTQYF	TGCGCCAGCAGCTTGGGGCAGCAGGATACGCAGTATTTT
TRBV20-1	-	TRBJ2-5	few	CSASTGIQETQYF	TGCAGTGCTAGCACGGGGATCCAAGAGACCCAGTACTTC
TRBV7-3	TRBD2	TRBJ2-1	few	CASSRSGRVTEQFF	TGTGCCAGCAGCCGGAGCGGGAGGGTTACTGAGCAGTTCTTC
TRBV4-1	-	TRBJ2-2	-	CASSITRATGELFF	TGCGCCAGCAGCATTACTAGGGCCACCGGGGAGCTGTTTTTT
TRBV5-1	-	TRBJ2-2	few	CASSFRVPLNTGELFF	TGCGCCAGCAGCTTCAGGGTGCCTTTGAATACCGGGGAGCTGTTTTTT
TRBV7-6	-	TRBJ2-5	many	CASSLEAGDRQTQYF	TGTGCCAGCAGCTTAGAGGCGGGGGACAGACAGACCCAGTACTTC
TRBV20-1	-	TRBJ2-6	few	CSASGLSGANVLTF	TGCAGTGCTTCGGGGCTTTCTGGGGCCAACGTCCTGACTTTC
TRBV20-1	-	TRBJ1-1	-	CSARKTGRTSNTEAFF	TGCAGTGCTAGAAAAACAGGGAGAACTTCCAACACTGAAGCTTTCTTT
TRBV6-2/TRBV6-3	TRBD1	TRBJ2-7	-	CASRATGKYEQYF	TGTGCCAGCAGAGCGACAGGGAAGTACGAGCAGTACTTC
TRBV6-2/TRBV6-3	-	TRBJ2-2	-	CASSYNSFGGELFF	TGTGCCAGCAGTTATAACTCTTTCGGCGGGGAGCTGTTTTTT